This T cell receptor (beta chain) was retrieved from a study of blood T cells in healthy people across ages. Ranging in age from about 6 to 95, the donors were healthy Caucasian individuals from Russia. Every donor contributed 8 to 10 milliliters of peripheral blood by blood draw. PBMCs were isolated at a quantity of at least 7 million per sample. A second PCR, run for roughly 7 to 11 cycles, used a sample-barcoded 5' primer plus a J-beta primer mix. Each CDR3 protein gets one entry after TCRdb re-called the 5' RACE reads with MiXCR. The repertoire includes about 1.5 million distinct CDR3 sequences, 42% of them detected once, and approximately 7.9% sits in the top ten. As for this clonotype: Its cognate antigen is unknown.

Notes on the study in general: Relative to aged donors, long-lived donors carried more naive CD4+ cells and displayed higher diversity.

The CDR3 loop spans 15 amino acids. The V end lost 5 bases, the J end lost 1 base, and 14 bases lay between the germline ends. Sequencing used blood. The source is a woman aged 18-29 years in good health. V gene TRBV12-3 or TRBV12-4 combines with J gene TRBJ1-1; no clear D. This chain's CDR3 is CASSVVIHPNTEAFF. CDR3 DNA sequence: TGTGCCAGCAGTGTAGTGATACATCCGAACACTGAAGCTTTCTTT.